This record covers a single TCR beta chain. Its cognate antigen is unknown. The data are from a study of T-cell memory formation after mild COVID-19. Study-wide background: Among the donors, TCR clusters were largely specific to each donor. Study-wide results and caveats: Whereas later expanders leaned CD4+, clones contracting day 15 to 85 showed a balanced CD4/CD8 makeup. Contracting CD4+ clones lay largely in CM and EM, with CD8+ ones residing in EMRA.

TCRdb re-derived calls from the 5' RACE reads in MiXCR, one entry per CDR3 protein. The sample lists around 25,000 distinct CDR3 sequences; less than 8% were seen once. Trimming pared 9 bases from V and 0 bases from J, leaving 13 bases between. There are 14 residues in the CDR3. Germline CDR1 is KGHDR and CDR2 is SFDVKD. Material for sequencing was PBMCs or a T cell subset sorted from them (not recorded which). The sequence was collected from an adult woman who had mild COVID-19 (a few samples of this study predate the infection). Cell type and time point are not known. This chain links TRBV24-1 with TRBJ1-2; perhaps TRBD1 as D (5 bases). The CDR3 DNA is TGTGCCACCTCACGGCGGGGCACTAACTATGGCTACACCTTC. Its translation: CATSRRGTNYGYTF.